A selection of T cell receptor beta chains follows, all from one sample in a study of blood T cell repertoires in COVID-19. Generated by immunoSEQ multiplex PCR, the TCRdb table keeps only in-frame clones and is missing some. This table has approximately 390,000 clones, 90% appearing once. The sample taken for sequencing was peripheral blood. The receptors come from a man between 18 and 35 years old with active or convalescent COVID-19. CDR3s include the opening cysteine and the closing phenylalanine or tryptophan. Each record gives: clone size, J gene, D gene, V gene, CDR3 DNA, CDR3 protein. The D gene is left open where the match is weak. A clone size is listed for some rows: how often the clone was seen (once, few, many), or a class if it is expanded.

. TRBJ2-1 TRBD1 TRBV27 TGTGCCAGCAGCCCAGGACAGGGGCAGAATGAGCAGTTCTTC CASSPGQGQNEQFF
. TRBJ2-5 TRBD2 TRBV25-1 TGTGCCAGCAGTGAATTCCCCCTTGGACTAGCGAAACAAGAGACCCAGTACTTC CASSEFPLGLAKQETQYF
once TRBJ1-4 . TRBV27 TGTGCCAGCAGACCCCCTGTGGGGGGTAATGAAAAACTGTTTTTT CASRPPVGGNEKLFF
. TRBJ1-5 . TRBV4-3 TGCGCCAGCAGCCAAGAATGGGCAGGGCAGGGTCAGCCCCAGCATTTT CASSQEWAGQGQPQHF
. TRBJ2-7 TRBD2 TRBV6-2/TRBV6-3 TGTGCCAGCAGTCCATTACTAGCGGGGACCTACGAGCAGTACTTC CASSPLLAGTYEQYF
. TRBJ2-3 TRBD1 TRBV5-4 TGTGCCAGCAGCGCCGGGACAGTGCACGGAGATACGCAGTATTTT CASSAGTVHGDTQYF
. TRBJ2-6 TRBD1 TRBV19 TGTGCCAGTAGTATATTGGGGACAGGTCTCTCTGGGGCCAACGTGCTGACTTTC CASSILGTGLSGANVLTF
. TRBJ1-1 . TRBV6-2/TRBV6-3 TGTGCCAGCAGTTACGGAGGGTGGCTTGAAGCTTTCTTT CASSYGGWLEAFF
few TRBJ2-1 . TRBV18 TGTGCCAGCTCACCACTACCACAGCACAATGAGCAGTTCTTC CASSPLPQHNEQFF
once TRBJ2-7 TRBD2 TRBV18 TGTGCCAGCTCACCATTGGCTAGCGGAAACTACGAGCAGTACTTC CASSPLASGNYEQYF
. TRBJ1-2 TRBD1 TRBV6-5 TGTGCCAGCAGGGGGGACAGGGGGTCGAGGGGCTACACCTTC CASRGDRGSRGYTF
. TRBJ1-2 TRBD1 TRBV4-1 TGCGCCAGCGCAACAGGGGGGGGGCAGTCTGGCTACACCTTC CASATGGGQSGYTF
. TRBJ1-2 . TRBV5-1 TGCGCCAGCAGCACGTCGGGGGTAGAATACTATGGCTACACCTTC CASSTSGVEYYGYTF
. TRBJ2-1 TRBD2 TRBV11-2 TGTGCCAGCAGCTTAGAGGTCTCGTCTAGCGGGAGGCCAAACAATGAGCAGTTCTTC CASSLEVSSSGRPNNEQFF
. TRBJ2-5 . TRBV5-1 TGCGCCAGCAGCAGCCAGGCGAAAGAGACCCAGTACTTC CASSSQAKETQYF
. TRBJ2-2 TRBD1 TRBV6-2/TRBV6-3 TGTGCCAGCAGTCAGACAGGGGGCCGGACCGGGGAGCTGTTTTTT CASSQTGGRTGELFF
. TRBJ2-3 TRBD2 TRBV9 TGTGCCAGCAGCCCCACTAGCGGGGGTATCACAGATACGCAGTATTTT CASSPTSGGITDTQYF
. TRBJ1-1 . TRBV5-1 TGCGCCAGCAGCGCGGAAGGAAACTGGCCCACTGAAGCTTTCTTT CASSAEGNWPTEAFF
. TRBJ1-1 TRBD1 TRBV10-2 TGCGCCAGCAACCCAGGGGGCACTGAAGCTTTCTTT CASNPGGTEAFF
. TRBJ1-1 . TRBV27 TGTGCCAGCAGTTTATCGGGGGGTTCGGCTGATAAAGCTTTCTTT CASSLSGGSADKAFF
. TRBJ2-3 TRBD2 TRBV4-3 TGCGCCAGCAGCCAAGCTGAGACTAGCGGGAGACCAGATACGCAGTATTTT CASSQAETSGRPDTQYF
. TRBJ1-1 . TRBV6-4 TGTGCCAGCAGGACCACCGGGACTAACACTGAAGCTTTCTTT CASRTTGTNTEAFF
once TRBJ1-1 . TRBV7-9 TGTGCCAGCAGCTTAGGGAGATTGAACACTGAAGCTTTCTTT CASSLGRLNTEAFF
. TRBJ2-1 TRBD2 TRBV6-1 TGTGCCAGCAGTGAAAAGTCGAGCGGGGGCGATGAGCAGTTCTTC CASSEKSSGGDEQFF
. TRBJ1-1 . TRBV2 TGTGCCAGCAGTGTGGTCCAGGGGCTCGGTGAAGCTTTCTTT CASSVVQGLGEAFF
few TRBJ2-1 . TRBV11-2 TGTGCCAGCAGCTTGGGCAGCTCCTACAATGAGCAGTTCTTC CASSLGSSYNEQFF
once TRBJ1-3 . TRBV9 TGTGCCAGCAGCGTAGCTTTTGGAAACACCATATATTTT CASSVAFGNTIYF
. TRBJ1-3 . TRBV4-1 TGCGCCAGCAGCCAAGACTCCGGGGCTGGAAACACCATATATTTT CASSQDSGAGNTIYF
. TRBJ2-7 . TRBV2 TGTGCCAGCAGTGAAGAGATCTCTAACGAGCAGTACTTC CASSEEISNEQYF
. TRBJ2-5 . TRBV18 TGTGCCAGCTCACTGGGTAACAGGGTCAATTTGGTGGAGACCCAGTACTTC CASSLGNRVNLVETQYF
. TRBJ2-2 . TRBV11-2 TGTGCCAGCAGCTTTTTTCAGGGTTCGAACACCGGGGAGCTGTTTTTT CASSFFQGSNTGELFF
. TRBJ2-7 TRBD1 TRBV28 TGTGCCTCGGGGACAGGGGTCTCCTACGAGCAGTACTTC CASGTGVSYEQYF
once TRBJ2-7 TRBD1 TRBV5-4 TGTGCCAGCAGCAGGTGGGACAGGGCGGGAGAGCAGTACTTC CASSRWDRAGEQYF
. TRBJ2-7 . TRBV6-1 TGTGCCAGCAGGGCATCCTACGAGCAGTACTTC CASRASYEQYF
once TRBJ1-1 . TRBV7-8 TGTGCCAGCAGCTTCAGGTCGGGGAGCACTGAAGCTTTCTTT CASSFRSGSTEAFF
. TRBJ1-6 TRBD1 TRBV5-1 TGCGCCAGCAGGTTGGGACAGCTCAATTCACCCCTCCACTTT CASRLGQLNSPLHF
once TRBJ2-4 TRBD1 TRBV28 TGTGCCAGCAGTTTAAGACCCGGGACAGTGCACATTCAGTACTTC CASSLRPGTVHIQYF
. TRBJ1-5 . TRBV11-2 TGTGCCAGCAGCCCCAACGGGTTCAATCAGCCCCAGCATTTT CASSPNGFNQPQHF
. TRBJ2-2 TRBD2 TRBV2 TGTGCCAGCAGGGGCCACATCGGGAGGGCGGGCACCGGGGAGCTGTTTTTT CASRGHIGRAGTGELFF
once TRBJ2-1 . TRBV9 TGTGCCAGCAGCGTAGAGATGAGCTCCTACAATGAGCAGTTCTTC CASSVEMSSYNEQFF
. TRBJ2-1 TRBD2 TRBV5-6 TGTGCCAGCAGCTTTCGACTAGCGGGAACCTACAATGAGCAGTTCTTC CASSFRLAGTYNEQFF
. TRBJ1-1 . TRBV24-1 TGTGCCACCAGTGATTTGAGCGTCAGCCCGAACACTGAAGCTTTCTTT CATSDLSVSPNTEAFF
. TRBJ1-4 . TRBV4-1 TGCGCCAGCAGCCAAGATCCGGCGGGGACCCGAGGAGAAAAACTGTTTTTT CASSQDPAGTRGEKLFF
few TRBJ1-2 . TRBV18 TGTGCCAGCTCACCCAGTCACAGAGACTATGGCTACACCTTC CASSPSHRDYGYTF
. TRBJ2-7 TRBD1 TRBV15 TGTGCCACCAGAGAGGACAGGGGCTTTTACGAGCAGTACTTC CATREDRGFYEQYF
. TRBJ2-2 TRBD2 TRBV11-3 TGTGCCAGCAGCTTATCCGCGGGAGAAATATCGACCGGGGAGCTGTTTTTT CASSLSAGEISTGELFF
. TRBJ2-3 . TRBV28 TGTGCCAGCACTAAGGCAAGGACAGGGAGGGCAGATACGCAGTATTTT CASTKARTGRADTQYF
. TRBJ1-3 TRBD1 TRBV11-1 TGTGCCAGCAGCAAGGACAGGTTCCTCTCTGGAAACACCATATATTTT CASSKDRFLSGNTIYF
few TRBJ2-1 TRBD2 TRBV2 TGTGCCAGCAGTGAGATCAGGCTAGCGGGAAATGAGCAGTTCTTC CASSEIRLAGNEQFF
. TRBJ1-6 TRBD1 TRBV6-1 TGTGCCAGCACGAGGGGACAGCGTGGGAATTCACCCCTCCACTTT CASTRGQRGNSPLHF
. TRBJ1-2 . TRBV28 TGTGCCAGCAGCCGATTACGGGGCTACACCTTC CASSRLRGYTF
. TRBJ1-1 . TRBV4-1 TGCGCCAGCAGCCAAGACCATACAGGGATTAACATGAACACTGAAGCTTTCTTT CASSQDHTGINMNTEAFF
. TRBJ1-4 . TRBV25-1 TGTGCCAGCAGTGGCGGCGGGCTAGCTAATGAAAAACTGTTTTTT CASSGGGLANEKLFF
. TRBJ1-1 . TRBV5-1 TGCGCCAGCAGCCCGGGGGGCCTGAACACTGAAGCTTTCTTT CASSPGGLNTEAFF
. TRBJ2-2 TRBD1 TRBV5-1 TGCGCCAGCAGCCCCTGGACAGGGACGAACACCGGGGAGCTGTTTTTT CASSPWTGTNTGELFF
. TRBJ2-1 TRBD1 TRBV7-9 TGTGCCCAAGCGGGACAGGGGGGCAATGAGCAGTTCTTC CAQAGQGGNEQFF
. TRBJ1-1 . TRBV28 TGTGCCAGCTCGCCCCTATCATGGACTTTTAACACTGAAGCTTTCTTT CASSPLSWTFNTEAFF
. TRBJ2-1 . TRBV5-1 TGCGCCAGCAGCCCTACAGGACAGAAATACAATGAGCAGTTCTTC CASSPTGQKYNEQFF
. TRBJ1-1 . TRBV6-5 TGTGCCAGCAGTTACTCGTCGGGGTTTGCTTTCTTT CASSYSSGFAFF
. TRBJ2-7 TRBD1 TRBV28 TGTGCCAGCAGTTTCCGGGACAGCGTTTCCTACGAGCAGTACTTC CASSFRDSVSYEQYF